This T cell receptor beta chain was sequenced during a study of blood T cell repertoires in COVID-19. Study context: Specimens from acute and convalescent COVID-19 originated in the United States, Italy and Spain. PBMCs, B-cell-depleted T cells, or T cells were the source of the cDNA or gDNA that made up the material.

In germline, CDR1 is MRHNA, CDR2 SNTAGT. Germline trimming cut 6 bases from V and 3 bases from J; bases unmatched to any gene: 4. The CDR3 length is 14 residues. Per the original data handling: It was from reference gene primer amplification that nucleated cell counts were estimated. Some clones are missing from TCRdb's copy, which holds only in-frame ones; the method was immunoSEQ multiplex PCR. The DNA gave D and trimming, while V, J and clone size come from that table. In the table there are some 170,000 clones, about four fifths of which are singletons. This clone was detected once. Source material: peripheral blood. The source of this sequence is a woman between 65 and 79 years old with acute or convalescent COVID-19. The chain is built from TRBV6-4 and TRBJ2-3, with TRBD2 identical over 9 bases. The CDR3 region has the DNA TGTGCCAGCAGCCCCGGACTAGCGACAGATACGCAGTATTTT. This codes for CASSPGLATDTQYF.